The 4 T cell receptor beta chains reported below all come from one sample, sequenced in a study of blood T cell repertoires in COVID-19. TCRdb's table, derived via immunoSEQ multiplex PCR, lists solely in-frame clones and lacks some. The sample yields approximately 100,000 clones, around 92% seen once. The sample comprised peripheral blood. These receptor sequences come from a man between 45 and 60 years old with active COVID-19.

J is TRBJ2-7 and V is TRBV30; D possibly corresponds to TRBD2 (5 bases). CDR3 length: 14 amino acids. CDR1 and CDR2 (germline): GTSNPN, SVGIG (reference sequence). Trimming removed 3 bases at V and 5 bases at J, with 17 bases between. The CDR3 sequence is CAWSNGVDGDEQYF. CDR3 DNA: TGTGCCTGGAGCAACGGGGTGGACGGGGACGAGCAGTACTTC.

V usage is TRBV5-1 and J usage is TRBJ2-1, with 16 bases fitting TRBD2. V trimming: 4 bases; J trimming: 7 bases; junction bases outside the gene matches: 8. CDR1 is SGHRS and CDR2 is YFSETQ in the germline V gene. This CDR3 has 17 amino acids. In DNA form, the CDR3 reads TGCGCCAGCAGCCGGGGACTAGCGGGAGGGCCGGGTAATGAGCAGTTCTTC. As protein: CASSRGLAGGPGNEQFF.

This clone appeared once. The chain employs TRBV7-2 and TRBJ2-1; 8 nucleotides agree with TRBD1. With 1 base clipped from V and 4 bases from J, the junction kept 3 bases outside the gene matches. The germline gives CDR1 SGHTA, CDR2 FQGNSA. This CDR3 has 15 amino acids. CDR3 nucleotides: TGTGCCAGCAGCTTAGGGCAGGGGGCGTACAATGAGCAGTTCTTC. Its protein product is CASSLGQGAYNEQFF.

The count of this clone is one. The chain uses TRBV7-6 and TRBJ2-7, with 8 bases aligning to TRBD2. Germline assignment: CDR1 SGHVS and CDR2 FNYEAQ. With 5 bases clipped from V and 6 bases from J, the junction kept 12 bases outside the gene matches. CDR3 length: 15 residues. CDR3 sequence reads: CASSDRGGGPSEQYF. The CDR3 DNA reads TGTGCCAGCAGCGACCGGGGCGGGGGGCCCTCCGAGCAGTACTTC.